This TCR beta chain comes out of a study of T-cell memory formation after mild COVID-19. TCRdb reprocessed the 5' RACE reads with MiXCR, giving one entry per CDR3 protein. Of approximately 580,000 distinct CDR3 sequences listed, roughly 20% were seen once; the top ten hold around 12%. For this clonotype: Its cognate antigen is unknown.

The study's findings and limits: Specificity for SARS-CoV-2 was not confirmed among the second-wave clones peaking on day 37. That cross-reactive memory joined was suggested by some responding clones appearing in pre-infection memory.

The CDR3 has 17 residues. The germline V and J ends were trimmed by 1 base and 1 base, with 17 bases remaining between them. CDR1 and CDR2 (germline): SGHRS, YFSETQ. The source material was PBMCs or a T cell subset sorted from them (not recorded which). The TCR originated in an adult woman who had mild COVID-19 (a few samples of this study predate the infection). Cell type and time point are not known. The J gene is TRBJ1-1, the V gene TRBV5-1; possibly TRBD1 for D (5 bases). The DNA for the CDR3 is TGCGCCAGCAGCTTGAGTGTGGCTCCGGGGGGGAACACTGAAGCTTTCTTT. It encodes CASSLSVAPGGNTEAFF.